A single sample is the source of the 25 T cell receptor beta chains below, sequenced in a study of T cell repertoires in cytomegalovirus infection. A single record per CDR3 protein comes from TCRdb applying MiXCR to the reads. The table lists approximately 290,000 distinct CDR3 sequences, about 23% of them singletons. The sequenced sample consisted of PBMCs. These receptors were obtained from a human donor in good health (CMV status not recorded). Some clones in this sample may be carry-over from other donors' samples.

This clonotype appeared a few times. In DNA, the CDR3 is TGTGCCAGCAGCTTACGGGCTAGCGGGAGCTCCTACAATGAGCAGTTCTTC. It yields the protein CASSLRASGSSYNEQFF. The chain couples TRBV7-3 to TRBJ2-1, with 10 bases matching TRBD2. The CDR3 is made up of 17 amino acids. The germline gives CDR1 SGHTA, CDR2 FQGTGA. J gave up 0 bases and V 2 bases, and 4 bases lay outside the gene matches.

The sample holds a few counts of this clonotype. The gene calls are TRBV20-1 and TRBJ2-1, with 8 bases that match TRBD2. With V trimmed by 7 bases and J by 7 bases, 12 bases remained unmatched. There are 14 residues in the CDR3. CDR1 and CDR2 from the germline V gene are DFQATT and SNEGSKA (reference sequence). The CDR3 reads CSGTAGTSQNEQFF. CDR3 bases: TGCAGTGGGACGGCCGGGACTAGTCAGAATGAGCAGTTCTTC.

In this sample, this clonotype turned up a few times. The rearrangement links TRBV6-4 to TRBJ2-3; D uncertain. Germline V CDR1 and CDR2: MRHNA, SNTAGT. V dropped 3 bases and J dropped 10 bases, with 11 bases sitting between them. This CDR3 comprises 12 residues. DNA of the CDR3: TGTGCCAGCAGTGATACTGGTGCTGCGCAGTATTTT. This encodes CASSDTGAAQYF.

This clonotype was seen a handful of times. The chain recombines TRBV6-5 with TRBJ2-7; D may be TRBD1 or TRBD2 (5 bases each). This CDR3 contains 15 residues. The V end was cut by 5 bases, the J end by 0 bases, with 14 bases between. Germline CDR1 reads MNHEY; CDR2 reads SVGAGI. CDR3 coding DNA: TGTGCCAGCAGTGCAAGTTTTGGGGGCTCCTACGAGCAGTACTTC. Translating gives CASSASFGGSYEQYF.

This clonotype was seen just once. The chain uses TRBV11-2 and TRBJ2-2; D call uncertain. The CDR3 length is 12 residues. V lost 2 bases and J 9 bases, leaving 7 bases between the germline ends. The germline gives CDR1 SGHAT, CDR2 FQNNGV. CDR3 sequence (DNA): TGTGCCAGCAGCTTATCTGCCCGGGAGCTGTTTTTT. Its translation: CASSLSARELFF.

The CDR3 reads CASSPRRGDYNEQFF. CDR3 in DNA: TGTGCCAGCAGCCCGAGGCGGGGGGATTACAATGAGCAGTTCTTC. This chain joins TRBV7-3 and TRBJ2-1, with 8 bases matching TRBD2. This CDR3 is built from 15 residues. V shed 5 bases, J shed 4 bases, and the junction held 7 bases outside the gene matches. Germline V CDR1 and CDR2: SGHTA, FQGTGA.

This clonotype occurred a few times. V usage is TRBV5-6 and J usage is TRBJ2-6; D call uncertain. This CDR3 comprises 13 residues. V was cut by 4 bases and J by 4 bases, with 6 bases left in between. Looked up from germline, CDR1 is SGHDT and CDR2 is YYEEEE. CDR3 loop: CASSDFGANVLTF. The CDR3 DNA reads TGTGCCAGCAGCGATTTCGGGGCCAACGTCCTGACTTTC.

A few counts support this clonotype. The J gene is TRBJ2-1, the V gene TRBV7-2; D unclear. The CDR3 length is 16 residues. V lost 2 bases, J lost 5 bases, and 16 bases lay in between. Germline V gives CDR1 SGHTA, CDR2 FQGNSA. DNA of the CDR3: TGTGCCAGCAGCTTAATAGTTTCCAGGCCTAACAATGAGCAGTTCTTC. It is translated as CASSLIVSRPNNEQFF.

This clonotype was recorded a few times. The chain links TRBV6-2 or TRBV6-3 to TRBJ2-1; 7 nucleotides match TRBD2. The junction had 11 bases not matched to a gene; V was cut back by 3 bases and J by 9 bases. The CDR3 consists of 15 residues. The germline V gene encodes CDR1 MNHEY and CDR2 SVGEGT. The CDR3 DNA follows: TGTGCCAGCAGTTATGTGACGGGGGGAGGAGCTGAGCAGTTCTTC. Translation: CASSYVTGGGAEQFF.

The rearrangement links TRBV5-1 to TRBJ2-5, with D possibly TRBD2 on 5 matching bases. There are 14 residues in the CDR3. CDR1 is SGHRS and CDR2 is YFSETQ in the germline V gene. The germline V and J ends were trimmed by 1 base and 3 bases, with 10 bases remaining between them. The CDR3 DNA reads TGCGCCAGCAGCTTGTCTACCGGGGAAGAGACCCAGTACTTC. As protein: CASSLSTGEETQYF. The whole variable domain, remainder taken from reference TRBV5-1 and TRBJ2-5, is KAGVTQTPRYLIKTRGQQVTLSCSPISGHRSVSWYQQTPGQGLQFLFEYFSETQRNKGNFPGRFSGRQFSNSRSEMNVSTLELGDSALYLCASSLSTGEETQYFGPGTRLLVL.

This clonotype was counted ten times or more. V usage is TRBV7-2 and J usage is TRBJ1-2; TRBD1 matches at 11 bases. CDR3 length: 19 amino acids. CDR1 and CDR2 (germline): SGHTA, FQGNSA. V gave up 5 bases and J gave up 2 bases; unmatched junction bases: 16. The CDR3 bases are TGTGCCAGCAGCCACTGGACAGGGGGCGTAGATGGAGCGAACTATGGCTACACCTTC. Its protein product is CASSHWTGGVDGANYGYTF. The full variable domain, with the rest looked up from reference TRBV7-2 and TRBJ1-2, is GAGVSQSPSNKVTEKGKDVELRCDPISGHTALYWYRQSLGQGLEFLIYFQGNSAPDKSGLPSDRFSAERTGGSVSTLTIQRTQQEDSAVYLCASSHWTGGVDGANYGYTFGSGTRLTVV.

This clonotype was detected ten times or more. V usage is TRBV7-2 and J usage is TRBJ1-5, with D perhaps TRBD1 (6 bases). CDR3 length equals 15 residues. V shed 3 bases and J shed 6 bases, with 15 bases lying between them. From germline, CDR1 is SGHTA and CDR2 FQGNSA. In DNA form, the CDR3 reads TGTGCCAGCAGCTTGGGGGCGGGGATGGGTCAGCCCCAGCATTTT. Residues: CASSLGAGMGQPQHF.

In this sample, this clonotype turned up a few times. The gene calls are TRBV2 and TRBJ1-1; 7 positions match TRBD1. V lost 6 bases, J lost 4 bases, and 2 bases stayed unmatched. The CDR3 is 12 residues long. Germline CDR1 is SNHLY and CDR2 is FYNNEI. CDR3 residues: CASRQGTTEAFF. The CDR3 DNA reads TGTGCCAGCAGACAGGGGACCACTGAAGCTTTCTTT.

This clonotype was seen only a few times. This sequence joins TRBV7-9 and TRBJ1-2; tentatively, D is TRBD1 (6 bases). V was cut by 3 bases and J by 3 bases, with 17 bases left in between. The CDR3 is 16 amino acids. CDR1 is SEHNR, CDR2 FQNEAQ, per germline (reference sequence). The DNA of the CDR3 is TGTGCCAGCAGCTTTACGGGGGGCCGAGGAGACTATGGCTACACCTTC. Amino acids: CASSFTGGRGDYGYTF. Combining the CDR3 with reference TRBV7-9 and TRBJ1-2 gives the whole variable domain DTGVSQNPRHKITKRGQNVTFRCDPISEHNRLYWYRQTLGQGPEFLTYFQNEAQLEKSRLLSDRFSAERPKGSFSTLEIQRTEQGDSAMYLCASSFTGGRGDYGYTFGSGTRLTVV.

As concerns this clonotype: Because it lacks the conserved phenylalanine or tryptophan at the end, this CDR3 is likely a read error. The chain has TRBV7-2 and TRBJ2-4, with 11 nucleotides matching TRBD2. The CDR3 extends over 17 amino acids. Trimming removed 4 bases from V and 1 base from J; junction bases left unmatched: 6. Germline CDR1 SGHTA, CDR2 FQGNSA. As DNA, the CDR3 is TGTGCCAGCAGCTCGATAGCGGGAGGGGGCGCCAAAAACATTCAGTACCTC. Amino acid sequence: CASSSIAGGGAKNIQYL.

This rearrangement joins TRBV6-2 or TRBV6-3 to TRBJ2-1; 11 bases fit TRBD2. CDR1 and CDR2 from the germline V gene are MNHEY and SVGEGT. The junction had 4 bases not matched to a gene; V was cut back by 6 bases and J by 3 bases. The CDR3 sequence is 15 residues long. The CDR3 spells CASSHTSGGYNEQFF. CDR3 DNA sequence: TGTGCCAGCAGCCACACTAGCGGGGGCTACAATGAGCAGTTCTTC.

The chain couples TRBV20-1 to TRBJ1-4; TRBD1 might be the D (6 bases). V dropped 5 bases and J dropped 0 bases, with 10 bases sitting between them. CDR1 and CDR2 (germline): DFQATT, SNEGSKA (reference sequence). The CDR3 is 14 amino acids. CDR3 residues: CSAPWTATNEKLFF. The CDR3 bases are TGCAGTGCTCCATGGACAGCAACTAATGAAAAACTGTTTTTT.

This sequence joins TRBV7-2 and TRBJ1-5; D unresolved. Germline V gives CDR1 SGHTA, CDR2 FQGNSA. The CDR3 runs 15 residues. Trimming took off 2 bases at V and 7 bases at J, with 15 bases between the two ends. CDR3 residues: CASSLYYSGKQPQHF. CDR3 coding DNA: TGTGCCAGCAGCTTATACTACTCCGGGAAACAGCCCCAGCATTTT.

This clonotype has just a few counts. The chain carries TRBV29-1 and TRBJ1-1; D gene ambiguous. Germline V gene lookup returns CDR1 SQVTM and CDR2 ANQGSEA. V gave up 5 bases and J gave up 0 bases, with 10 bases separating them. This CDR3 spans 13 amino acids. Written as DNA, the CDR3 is TGCAGCGTTTTCCAGGTCATGAACACTGAAGCTTTCTTT. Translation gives CSVFQVMNTEAFF.

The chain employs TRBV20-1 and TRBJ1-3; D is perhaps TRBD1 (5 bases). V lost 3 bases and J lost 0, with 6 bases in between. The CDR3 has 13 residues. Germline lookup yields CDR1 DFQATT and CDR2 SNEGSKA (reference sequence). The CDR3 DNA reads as TGCAGTGCTAGGGACATCTCTGGAAACACCATATATTTT. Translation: CSARDISGNTIYF.

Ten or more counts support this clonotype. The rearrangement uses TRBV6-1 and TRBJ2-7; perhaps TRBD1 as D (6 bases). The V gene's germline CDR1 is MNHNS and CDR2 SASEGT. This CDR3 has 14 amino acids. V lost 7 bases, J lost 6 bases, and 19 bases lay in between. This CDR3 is CASTDWGRGGEQYF. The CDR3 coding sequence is TGTGCCAGCACCGACTGGGGCAGGGGCGGCGAGCAGTACTTC.

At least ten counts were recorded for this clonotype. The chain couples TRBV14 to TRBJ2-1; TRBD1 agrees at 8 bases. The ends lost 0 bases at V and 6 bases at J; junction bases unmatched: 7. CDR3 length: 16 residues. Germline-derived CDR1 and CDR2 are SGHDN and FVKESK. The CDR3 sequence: CASSQDAGGRINEQFF. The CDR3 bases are TGTGCCAGCAGCCAAGATGCAGGGGGCCGGATCAATGAGCAGTTCTTC.

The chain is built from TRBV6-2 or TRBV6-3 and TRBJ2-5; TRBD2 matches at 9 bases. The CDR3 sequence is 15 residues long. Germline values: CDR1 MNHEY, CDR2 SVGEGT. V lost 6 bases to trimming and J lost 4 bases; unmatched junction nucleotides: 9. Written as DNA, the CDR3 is TGTGCCAGCAGCATATTAGCGGGAGCTGGAGAGACCCAGTACTTC. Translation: CASSILAGAGETQYF.

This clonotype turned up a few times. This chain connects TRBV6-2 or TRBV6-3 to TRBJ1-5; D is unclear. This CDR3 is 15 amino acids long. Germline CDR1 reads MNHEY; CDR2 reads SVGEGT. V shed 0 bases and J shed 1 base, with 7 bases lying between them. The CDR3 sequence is CASSYSAGSNQPQHF. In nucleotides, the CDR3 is TGTGCCAGCAGTTACTCAGCCGGGAGCAATCAGCCCCAGCATTTT.

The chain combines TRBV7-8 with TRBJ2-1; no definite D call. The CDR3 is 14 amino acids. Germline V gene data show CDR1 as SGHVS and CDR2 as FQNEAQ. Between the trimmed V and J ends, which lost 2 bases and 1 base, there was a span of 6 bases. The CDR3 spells CASSLPNSYNEQFF. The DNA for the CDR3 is TGTGCCAGCAGCTTACCCAATTCCTACAATGAGCAGTTCTTC.